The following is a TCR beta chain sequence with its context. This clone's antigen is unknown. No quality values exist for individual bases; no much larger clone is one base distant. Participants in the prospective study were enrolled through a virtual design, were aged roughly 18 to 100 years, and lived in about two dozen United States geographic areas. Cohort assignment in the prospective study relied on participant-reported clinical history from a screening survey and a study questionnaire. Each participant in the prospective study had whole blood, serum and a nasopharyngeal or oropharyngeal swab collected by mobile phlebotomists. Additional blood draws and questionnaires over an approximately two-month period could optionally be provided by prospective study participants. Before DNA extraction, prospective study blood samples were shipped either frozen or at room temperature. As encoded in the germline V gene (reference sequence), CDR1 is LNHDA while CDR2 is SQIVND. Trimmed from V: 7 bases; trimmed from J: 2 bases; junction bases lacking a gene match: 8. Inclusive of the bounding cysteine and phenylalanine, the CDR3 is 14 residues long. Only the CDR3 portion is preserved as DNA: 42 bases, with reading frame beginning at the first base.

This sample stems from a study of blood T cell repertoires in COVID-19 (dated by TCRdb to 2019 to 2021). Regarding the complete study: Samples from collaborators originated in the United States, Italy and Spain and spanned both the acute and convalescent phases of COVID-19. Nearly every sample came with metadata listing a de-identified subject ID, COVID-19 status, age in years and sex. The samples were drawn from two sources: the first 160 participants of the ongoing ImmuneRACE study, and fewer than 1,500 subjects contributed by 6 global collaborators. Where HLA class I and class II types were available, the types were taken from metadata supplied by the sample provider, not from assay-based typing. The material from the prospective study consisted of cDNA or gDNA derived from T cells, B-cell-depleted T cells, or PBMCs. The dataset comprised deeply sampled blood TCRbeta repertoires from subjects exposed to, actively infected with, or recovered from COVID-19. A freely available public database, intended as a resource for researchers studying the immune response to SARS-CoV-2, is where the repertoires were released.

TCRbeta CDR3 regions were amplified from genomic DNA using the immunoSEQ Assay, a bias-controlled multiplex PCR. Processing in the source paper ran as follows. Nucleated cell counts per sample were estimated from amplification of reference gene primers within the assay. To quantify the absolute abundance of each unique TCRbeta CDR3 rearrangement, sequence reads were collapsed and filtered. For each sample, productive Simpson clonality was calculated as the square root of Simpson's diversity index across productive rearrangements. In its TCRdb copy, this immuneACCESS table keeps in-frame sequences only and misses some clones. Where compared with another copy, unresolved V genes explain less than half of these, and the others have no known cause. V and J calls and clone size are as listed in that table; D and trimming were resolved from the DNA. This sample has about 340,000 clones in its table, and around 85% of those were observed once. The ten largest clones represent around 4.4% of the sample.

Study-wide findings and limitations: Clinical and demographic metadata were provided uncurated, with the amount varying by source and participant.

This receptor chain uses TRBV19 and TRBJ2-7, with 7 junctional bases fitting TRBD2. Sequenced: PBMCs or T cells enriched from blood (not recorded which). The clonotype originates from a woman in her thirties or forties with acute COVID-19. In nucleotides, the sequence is TGTGCCAGTATGAAAAGTCTAGCGGCCTACGAGCAGTACTTC. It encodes CASMKSLAAYEQYF. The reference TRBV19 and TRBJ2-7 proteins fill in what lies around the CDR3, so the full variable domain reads DGGITQSPKYLFRKEGQNVTLSCEQNLNHDAMYWYRQDPGQGLRLIYYSQIVNDFQKGDIAEGYSVSREKKESFPLTVTSAQKNPTAFYLCASMKSLAAYEQYFGPGTRLTVT.